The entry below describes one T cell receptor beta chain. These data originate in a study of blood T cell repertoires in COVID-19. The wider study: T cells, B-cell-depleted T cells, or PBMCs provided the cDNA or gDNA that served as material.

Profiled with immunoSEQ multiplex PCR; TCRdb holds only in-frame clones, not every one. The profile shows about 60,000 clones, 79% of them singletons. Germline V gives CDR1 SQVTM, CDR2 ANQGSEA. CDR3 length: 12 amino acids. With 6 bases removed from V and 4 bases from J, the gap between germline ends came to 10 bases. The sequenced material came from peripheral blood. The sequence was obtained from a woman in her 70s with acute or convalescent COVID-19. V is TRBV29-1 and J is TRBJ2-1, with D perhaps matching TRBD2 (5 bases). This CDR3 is CSVNGNYNEQFF. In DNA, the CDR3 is TGCAGCGTAAACGGGAATTACAATGAGCAGTTCTTC.